This T cell receptor (beta chain) was captured by sequencing in a study of CD8 T cells in ankylosing spondylitis (dated by TCRdb to between 2016 and 2019). Looking at the study overall: The study set out to find disease-linked TCR variants by profiling T cell receptor beta repertoires in ankylosing spondylitis patients and healthy donors. The full study cohort comprised 25 ankylosing spondylitis patients and about 110 healthy donors. Peripheral blood was sampled, and synovial fluid was additionally collected from ankylosing spondylitis patients. What the authors observed across the whole study: A CD8+ phenotype was shown by the disease-linked clones, which were found at relatively low frequencies in peripheral blood. Blood from ankylosing spondylitis patients appeared to be characterized by a TCR beta motif made up of under ten highly homologous amino acid variants. Some TCR beta motif variants had previously been reported in synovial fluid and blood of reactive arthritis patients, which suggested common disease-initiation mechanisms. Significant enrichment of the disease-linked clones was reported in matched synovial fluid samples from ankylosing spondylitis patients.

TCRdb shows the sequencer as Illumina HiSeq 2500. TCR beta libraries were prepared by quantitative 5'-RACE with molecular barcodes. As for the authors' bioinformatics: To identify disease-linked TCR variants, a new computational method was used, one built on a probabilistic model of VDJ rearrangement. TCRdb reran the public reads through fastp at Q25 and MiXCR, keeping productive beta chains. Rows are unified per CDR3 protein, each entry keeping the most common DNA and genes. The V and J calls shown here were made by TCRdb, not taken from the authors' results. The sample contains about 390,000 distinct CDR3 sequences, approximately 20% of them found a single time. The ten largest clones take up about 16% of the sample. Remarks on this clonotype: Its antigen is still unknown. No qualities accompany the bases; no much larger clone lies one base away.

V and J are truncated by 8 bases and 7 bases respectively, leaving an intervening sequence of 15 bases. Inclusive of the bounding cysteine and phenylalanine, the CDR3 is 12 residues long. The CDR3 DNA has 36 bases and is translated from base 1. The germline V gene yields LGHNA for CDR1 and YNFKEQ for CDR2. This clonotype originated in a male donor with ankylosing spondylitis. Sequenced: blood, either unsorted or a sorted T cell fraction (not recorded which). The chain is made from TRBV4-2 and TRBJ2-7; too little of a D gene remains to name it. The CDR3 amino acid sequence is: CASGTPLVEQYF. The nucleotides read TGTGCCAGCGGAACCCCCCTCGTGGAGCAGTACTTC.